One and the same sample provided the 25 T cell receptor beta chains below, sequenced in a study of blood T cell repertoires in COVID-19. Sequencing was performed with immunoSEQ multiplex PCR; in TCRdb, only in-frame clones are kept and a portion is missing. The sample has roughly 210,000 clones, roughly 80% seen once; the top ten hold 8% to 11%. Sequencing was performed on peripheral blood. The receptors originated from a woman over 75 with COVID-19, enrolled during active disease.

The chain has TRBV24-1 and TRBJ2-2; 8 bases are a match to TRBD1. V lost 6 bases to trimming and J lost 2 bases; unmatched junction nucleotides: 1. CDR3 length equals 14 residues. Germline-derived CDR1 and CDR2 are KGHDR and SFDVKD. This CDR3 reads CATSPGGNTGELFF. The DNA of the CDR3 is TGTGCCACCAGTCCAGGGGGCAACACCGGGGAGCTGTTTTTT.

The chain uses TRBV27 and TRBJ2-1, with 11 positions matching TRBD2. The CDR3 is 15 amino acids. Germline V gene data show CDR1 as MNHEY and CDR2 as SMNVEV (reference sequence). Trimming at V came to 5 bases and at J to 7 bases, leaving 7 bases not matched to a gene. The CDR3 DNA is TGTGCCAGCAGTATATGGGCTAGCGGGGGGAATGAGCAGTTCTTC. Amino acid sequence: CASSIWASGGNEQFF.

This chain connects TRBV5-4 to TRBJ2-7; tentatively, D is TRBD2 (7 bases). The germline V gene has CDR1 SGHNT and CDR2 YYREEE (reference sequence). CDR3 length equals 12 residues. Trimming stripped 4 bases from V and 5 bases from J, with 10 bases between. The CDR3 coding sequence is TGTGCCAGCAGCCGAGGGGGGGACGAGCAGTACGTC. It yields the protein CASSRGGDEQYV.

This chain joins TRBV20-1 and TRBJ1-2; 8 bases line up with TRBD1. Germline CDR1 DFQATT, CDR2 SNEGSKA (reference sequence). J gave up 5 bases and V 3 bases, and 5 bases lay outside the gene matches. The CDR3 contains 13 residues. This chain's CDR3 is CSASGDRIYGYTF. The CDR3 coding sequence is TGCAGTGCTAGTGGGGACAGGATTTATGGCTACACCTTC.

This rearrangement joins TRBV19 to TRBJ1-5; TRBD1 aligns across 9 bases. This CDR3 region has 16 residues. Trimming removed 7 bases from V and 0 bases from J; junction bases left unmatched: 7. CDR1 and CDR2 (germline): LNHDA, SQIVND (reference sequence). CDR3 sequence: CASTDRGGYSNQPQHF. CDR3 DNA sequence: TGTGCCAGTACCGACAGGGGGGGATATAGCAATCAGCCCCAGCATTTT.

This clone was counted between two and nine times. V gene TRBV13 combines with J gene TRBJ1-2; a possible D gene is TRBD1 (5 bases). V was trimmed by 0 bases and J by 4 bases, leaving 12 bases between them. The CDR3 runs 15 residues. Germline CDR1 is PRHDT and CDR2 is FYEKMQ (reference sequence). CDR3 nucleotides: TGTGCCAGCAGCTTAGGGGGGCAGCTCTTCTATGGCTACACCTTC. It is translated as CASSLGGQLFYGYTF.

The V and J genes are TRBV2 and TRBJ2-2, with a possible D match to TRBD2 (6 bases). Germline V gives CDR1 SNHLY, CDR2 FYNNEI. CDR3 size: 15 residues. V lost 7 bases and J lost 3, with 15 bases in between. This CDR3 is CASTLRREHTGELFF. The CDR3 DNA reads TGTGCCAGCACTCTCCGGCGGGAACACACCGGGGAGCTGTTTTTT.

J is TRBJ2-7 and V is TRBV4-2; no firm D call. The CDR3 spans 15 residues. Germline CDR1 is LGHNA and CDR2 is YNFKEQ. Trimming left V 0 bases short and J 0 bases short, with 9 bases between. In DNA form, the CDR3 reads TGTGCCAGCAGCCAAGATGTCTACAGCTCCTACGAGCAGTACTTC. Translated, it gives CASSQDVYSSYEQYF.

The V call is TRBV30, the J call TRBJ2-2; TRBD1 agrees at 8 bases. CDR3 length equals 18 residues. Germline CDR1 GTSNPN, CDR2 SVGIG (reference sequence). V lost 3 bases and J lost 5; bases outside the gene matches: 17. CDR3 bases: TGTGCCTGGAGCTCCATTTACGCGGACAGGGAGATTACCGGGGAGCTGTTTTTT. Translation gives CAWSSIYADREITGELFF.

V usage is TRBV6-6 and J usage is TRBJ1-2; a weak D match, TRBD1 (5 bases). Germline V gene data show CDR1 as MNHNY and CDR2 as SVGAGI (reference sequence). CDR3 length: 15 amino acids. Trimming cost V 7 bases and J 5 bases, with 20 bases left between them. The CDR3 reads CASTDHGGELYGYTF. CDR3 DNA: TGTGCCAGCACCGATCACGGGGGGGAGCTATATGGCTACACCTTC.

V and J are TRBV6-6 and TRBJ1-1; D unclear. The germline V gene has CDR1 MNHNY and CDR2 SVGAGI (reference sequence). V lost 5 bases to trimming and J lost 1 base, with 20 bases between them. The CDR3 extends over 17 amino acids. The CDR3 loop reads CASSRKAHPDTNTEAFF. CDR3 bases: TGTGCCAGCAGTCGCAAGGCCCACCCTGACACGAACACTGAAGCTTTCTTT.

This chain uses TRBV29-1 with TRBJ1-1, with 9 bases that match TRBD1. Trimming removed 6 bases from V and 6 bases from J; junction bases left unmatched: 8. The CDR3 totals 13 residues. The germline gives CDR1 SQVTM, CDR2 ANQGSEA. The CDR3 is CSVEQGAPAEAFF. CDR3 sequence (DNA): TGCAGCGTCGAACAGGGGGCCCCAGCTGAAGCTTTCTTT.

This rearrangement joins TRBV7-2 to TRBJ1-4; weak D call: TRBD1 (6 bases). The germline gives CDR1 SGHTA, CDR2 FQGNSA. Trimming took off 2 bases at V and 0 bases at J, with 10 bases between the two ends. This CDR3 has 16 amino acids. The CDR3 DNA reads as TGTGCCAGCAGCTTACAGGGGACAACAACTAATGAAAAACTGTTTTTT. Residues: CASSLQGTTTNEKLFF.

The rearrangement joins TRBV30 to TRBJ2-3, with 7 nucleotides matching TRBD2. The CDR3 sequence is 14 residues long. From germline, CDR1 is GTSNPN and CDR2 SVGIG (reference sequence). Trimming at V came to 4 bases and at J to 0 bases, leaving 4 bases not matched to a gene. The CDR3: CAWTGGLSTDTQYF. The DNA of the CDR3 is TGTGCCTGGACGGGGGGACTAAGCACAGATACGCAGTATTTT. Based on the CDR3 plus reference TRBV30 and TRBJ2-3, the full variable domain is SQTIHQWPATLVQPVGSPLSLECTVEGTSNPNLYWYRQAAGRGLQLLFYSVGIGQISSEVPQNLSASRPQDRQFILSSKKLLLSDSGFYLCAWTGGLSTDTQYFGPGTRLTVL.

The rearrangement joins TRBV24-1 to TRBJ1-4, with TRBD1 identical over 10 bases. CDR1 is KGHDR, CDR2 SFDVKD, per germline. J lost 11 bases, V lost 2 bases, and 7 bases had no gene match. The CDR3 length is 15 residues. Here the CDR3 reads CATSDSRQGAAKLFF. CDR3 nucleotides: TGTGCCACCAGTGATTCCCGACAGGGGGCTGCGAAACTGTTTTTT.

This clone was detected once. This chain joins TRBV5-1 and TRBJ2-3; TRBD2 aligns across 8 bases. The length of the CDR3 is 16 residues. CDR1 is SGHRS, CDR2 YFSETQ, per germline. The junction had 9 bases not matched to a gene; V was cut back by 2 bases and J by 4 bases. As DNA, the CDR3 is TGCGCCAGCAGCTTAACTCGGGGGGGCCGCGCAGATACGCAGTATTTT. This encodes CASSLTRGGRADTQYF.

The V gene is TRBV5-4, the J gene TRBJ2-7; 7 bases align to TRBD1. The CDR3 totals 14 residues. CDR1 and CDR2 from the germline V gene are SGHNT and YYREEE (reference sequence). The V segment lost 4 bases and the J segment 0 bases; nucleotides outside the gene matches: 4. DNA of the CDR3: TGTGCCAGCAGCCCGGCAGGGGGCTCCTACGAGCAGTACTTC. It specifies CASSPAGGSYEQYF.

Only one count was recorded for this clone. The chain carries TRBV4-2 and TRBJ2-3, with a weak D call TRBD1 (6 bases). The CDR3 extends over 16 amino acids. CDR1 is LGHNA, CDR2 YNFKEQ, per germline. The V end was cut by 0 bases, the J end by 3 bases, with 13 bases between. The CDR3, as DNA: TGTGCCAGCAGCCAAGATCCGGGCAGGGGTACAGATACGCAGTATTTT. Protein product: CASSQDPGRGTDTQYF.

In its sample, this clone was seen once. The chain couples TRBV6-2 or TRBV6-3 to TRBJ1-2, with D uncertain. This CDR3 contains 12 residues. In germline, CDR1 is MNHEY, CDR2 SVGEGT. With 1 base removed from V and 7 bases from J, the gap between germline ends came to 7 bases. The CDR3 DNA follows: TGTGCCAGCAGTTACTACCCAGGTGGCTACACCTTC. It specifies CASSYYPGGYTF.

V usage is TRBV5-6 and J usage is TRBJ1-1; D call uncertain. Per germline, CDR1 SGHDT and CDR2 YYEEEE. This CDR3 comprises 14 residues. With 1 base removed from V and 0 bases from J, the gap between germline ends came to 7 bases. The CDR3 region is CASSLPGLNTEAFF. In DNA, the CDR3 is TGTGCCAGCAGCTTGCCAGGATTGAACACTGAAGCTTTCTTT. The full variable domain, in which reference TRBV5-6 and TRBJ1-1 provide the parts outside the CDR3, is DAGVTQSPTHLIKTRGQQVTLRCSPKSGHDTVSWYQQALGQGPQFIFQYYEEEERQRGNFPDRFSGHQFPNYSSELNVNALLLGDSALYLCASSLPGLNTEAFFGQGTRLTVV.

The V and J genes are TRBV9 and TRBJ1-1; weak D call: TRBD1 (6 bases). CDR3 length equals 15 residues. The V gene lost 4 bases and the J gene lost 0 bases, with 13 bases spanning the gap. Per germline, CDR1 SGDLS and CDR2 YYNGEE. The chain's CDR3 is CASSPRGTVNTEAFF. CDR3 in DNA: TGTGCCAGCAGCCCGAGGGGGACGGTGAACACTGAAGCTTTCTTT.

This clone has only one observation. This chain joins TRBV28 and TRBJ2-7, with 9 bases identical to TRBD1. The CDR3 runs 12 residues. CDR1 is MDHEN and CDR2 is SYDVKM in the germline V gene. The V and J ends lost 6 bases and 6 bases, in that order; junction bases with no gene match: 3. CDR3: CASRGQGSEQYV. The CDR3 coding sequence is TGTGCCAGCAGGGGACAGGGATCCGAGCAGTACGTC.

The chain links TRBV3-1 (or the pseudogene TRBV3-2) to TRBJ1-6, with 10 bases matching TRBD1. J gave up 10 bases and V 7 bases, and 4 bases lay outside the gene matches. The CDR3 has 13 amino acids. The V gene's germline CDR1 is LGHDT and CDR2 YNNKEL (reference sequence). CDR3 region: CASTDRGRSPLHF. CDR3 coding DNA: TGTGCCAGCACCGACAGGGGGCGATCACCCCTCCACTTT.

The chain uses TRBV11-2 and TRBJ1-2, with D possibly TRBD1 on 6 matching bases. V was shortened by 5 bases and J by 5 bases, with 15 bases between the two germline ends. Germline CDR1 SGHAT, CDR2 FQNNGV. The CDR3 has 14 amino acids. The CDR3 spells CASSAQTTGYGYTF. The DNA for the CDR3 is TGTGCCAGCAGCGCCCAGACGACAGGTTATGGCTACACCTTC.

Here the CDR3 reads CASSGPGRGNTIYF. In nucleotides, the CDR3 is TGTGCCAGCAGTGGCCCAGGGAGGGGAAACACCATATATTTT. This chain joins TRBV2 and TRBJ1-3, with a possible D match to TRBD1 (5 bases). CDR1 and CDR2 from the germline V gene are SNHLY and FYNNEI. Between the trimmed V and J ends, which lost 4 bases and 4 bases, there was a span of 11 bases. The CDR3 is 14 residues long.